The entry below describes one T cell receptor beta chain. Antigen unknown. J gave up 5 bases and V 5 bases, and 8 bases lay outside the gene matches. The CDR3 is 15 amino acids. Germline V lookup: CDR1 SEHNR, CDR2 FQNEAQ (reference sequence). This sample is drawn from a study of cytotoxic CD8 clonotypes in ibrutinib-treated CLL. Points from the study as a whole: Baseline-level clonality went beyond age-matched healthy donors and moved in step with circulating CD8+ T-cell counts.

TCR beta library input comprised around 2 micrograms of genomic DNA from cryopreserved PBMCs. Repertoires were generated with immunoSEQ multiplex PCR, while TCRdb's copy carries only in-frame clones and drops some. The table has tens of thousands of clones, approximately 82% seen once. This chain links TRBV7-9 with TRBJ2-2; 7 positions agree with TRBD2. Source: PBMCs, taken after 24 months of ibrutinib treatment. This TCR was recovered from a human donor with chronic lymphocytic leukemia. As DNA, the CDR3 is TGTGCCAGCAGCCCCCTGCCGGGAGGAACCGGGGAGCTGTTTTTT. Its protein product is CASSPLPGGTGELFF.